This passage covers 22 T cell receptor beta chains from one sample sequenced in a study of CD8 T cells in ankylosing spondylitis. TCRdb itself ran the 5' RACE reads through MiXCR, one entry per CDR3 protein. The sample lists over 130,000 distinct CDR3 sequences, approximately 48% occurring once. The sequenced sample consisted of synovial fluid, either unsorted or a sorted T cell fraction (not recorded which). The source is a male donor with ankylosing spondylitis.

This clonotype turned up a few times. The CDR3 loop reads CASSPNLGSYNEQFF. The CDR3 DNA is TGTGCCAGCTCACCAAATCTAGGGTCCTACAATGAGCAGTTCTTC. J is TRBJ2-1 and V is TRBV18, with D uncertain. Trimming cost V 2 bases and J 1 base, with 9 bases left between them. The CDR3 is 15 residues long. In germline, CDR1 is KGHSH, CDR2 LQKENI.

The count of this clonotype is one. V and J are TRBV4-1 and TRBJ2-5, with 9 bases lining up with TRBD2. The CDR3 extends over 15 amino acids. Germline V gives CDR1 MGHRA, CDR2 YSYEKL. After removal of 3 bases from V and 1 base from J, the junction contained 3 bases not matched to a gene. The CDR3 DNA follows: TGCGCCAGCAGCCACCGTAGCGGGGGCCAAGAGACCCAGTACTTC. Its protein is CASSHRSGGQETQYF.

The chain couples TRBV6-2 or TRBV6-3 to TRBJ1-1; D is possibly TRBD1 (6 bases). V was cut by 4 bases and J by 0 bases, with 27 bases left in between. Looked up from germline, CDR1 is MNHEY and CDR2 is SVGEGT. The CDR3 runs to 20 residues. The CDR3 sequence is CASSSFVDRTDIRLNTEAFF. The CDR3 coding sequence is TGTGCCAGCAGTTCCTTTGTTGACAGGACAGATATACGTTTGAACACTGAAGCTTTCTTT.

This clonotype has more than one count but fewer than ten. V and J are TRBV15 and TRBJ2-2; D not certain. V was clipped by 5 bases and J by 0 bases, with 16 bases between them. The CDR3 is 17 residues long. Germline V gives CDR1 LNHNV, CDR2 YYDKDF (reference sequence). This chain's CDR3 is CATSPQRTTTNTGELFF. DNA of the CDR3: TGTGCCACCAGCCCACAGCGAACCACGACGAACACCGGGGAGCTGTTTTTT.

The CDR3 protein is CASSSGQNEQYF. Here the CDR3 DNA reads TGTGCCAGCAGTTCCGGACAGAACGAGCAGTACTTC. The chain uses TRBV12-3 or TRBV12-4 and TRBJ2-7; D might be TRBD1 (6 bases). The CDR3 loop spans 12 amino acids. Trimming left V 4 bases short and J 5 bases short, with 9 bases between.

V is TRBV12-3 or TRBV12-4 and J is TRBJ2-1; 10 bases agree with TRBD2. The CDR3 has 15 amino acids. Trimming took 6 bases from V and 4 from J; bases not matched to a gene: 6. CDR3 nucleotides: TGTGCCAGCAGGGATAGGACTAGCGGTTACAATGAGCAGTTCTTC. Residues: CASRDRTSGYNEQFF.

This chain joins TRBV7-9 and TRBJ1-2; tentative D call: TRBD1 (5 bases). Looked up from germline, CDR1 is SEHNR and CDR2 is FQNEAQ (reference sequence). Trimming shortened V by 5 bases and J by 1 base, and 14 bases separated the two germline ends. The CDR3 length is 15 residues. CDR3 sequence (DNA): TGTGCCAGCAGCCCCCGGGGGGGGTTTAACTATGGCTACACCTTC. Translation: CASSPRGGFNYGYTF.

V usage is TRBV14 and J usage is TRBJ1-1; no firm D call. The CDR3 sequence is 14 residues long. The V gene lost 2 bases and the J gene lost 1 base, with 8 bases spanning the gap. Germline values: CDR1 SGHDN, CDR2 FVKESK. The CDR3 spells CASSQIGANTEAFF. The CDR3 DNA reads as TGTGCCAGCAGCCAAATCGGAGCGAACACTGAAGCTTTCTTT.

In DNA, the CDR3 is TGCGCCAGCAGTGATGGGGATACGCAGTATTTT. It encodes CASSDGDTQYF. The chain employs TRBV10-1 and TRBJ2-3, with D hard to call. The CDR3 length is 11 residues. CDR1 is WNHNN, CDR2 SYGVQD, per germline (reference sequence). Trimming stripped 3 bases from V and 6 bases from J, with 4 bases between.

This clonotype has a handful of counts. The CDR3 loop is CATSDHWTGKNTGELFF. CDR3 sequence (DNA): TGTGCCACCAGTGACCATTGGACAGGGAAGAACACCGGGGAGCTGTTTTTT. The chain couples TRBV24-1 to TRBJ2-2, with 8 bases lining up with TRBD1. V gave up 4 bases and J gave up 1 base; unmatched junction bases: 7. Germline lookup yields CDR1 KGHDR and CDR2 SFDVKD. The CDR3 has 17 amino acids.

This chain connects TRBV29-1 to TRBJ2-2; no firm D call. The CDR3 sequence is 10 residues long. The V end lost 4 bases, the J end lost 5 bases, and 2 bases lay between the germline ends. Germline V lookup: CDR1 SQVTM, CDR2 ANQGSEA. Written as DNA, the CDR3 is TGCAGCGTTGGAACCGGGGAGCTGTTTTTT. Amino acids: CSVGTGELFF.

The CDR3 nucleotides are TGCAGCGTAGAGACCACCGACAGGGCCTACCCTGGCTACACCTTC. Its translation is CSVETTDRAYPGYTF. The rearrangement links TRBV29-1 to TRBJ1-2, with TRBD1 matching over 7 bases. Germline V gene data show CDR1 as SQVTM and CDR2 as ANQGSEA. V was pared by 6 bases and J by 7 bases, with 17 bases of the junction left unmatched. The CDR3 is 15 amino acids.

This clonotype was seen once. CDR3 DNA: TGCGCCAGCAGCTTGGACGCTACTAGCGGGAGCTCCTACGAGCAGTACTTC. Its protein product is CASSLDATSGSSYEQYF. The chain recombines TRBV5-1 with TRBJ2-7; 11 bases agree with TRBD2. Germline loops: CDR1 SGHRS, CDR2 YFSETQ. The CDR3 is 17 residues long. V was clipped by 0 bases and J by 0 bases; unmatched bases: 5.

This clonotype appeared many times. This rearrangement joins TRBV12-3 or TRBV12-4 to TRBJ1-5, with D possibly being TRBD1 (6 bases). V was pared by 6 bases and J by 5 bases, with 17 bases between. This CDR3 is built from 15 residues. The CDR3: CASRKGWGRDQPQHF. CDR3 nucleotides: TGTGCCAGCAGAAAGGGGTGGGGGCGTGATCAGCCCCAGCATTTT.

V and J are TRBV4-3 and TRBJ2-7; D perhaps matches TRBD2 (5 bases). V shed 0 bases and J shed 1 base, with 16 bases lying between them. The CDR3 runs 17 residues. CDR1 LGHNA and CDR2 YSLEER come from the germline V gene. CDR3: CASSQDYVRVPSYEQYF. CDR3 sequence (DNA): TGCGCCAGCAGCCAAGATTATGTGCGGGTACCTTCCTACGAGCAGTACTTC.

The J gene is TRBJ1-1, the V gene TRBV7-4; D ambiguous. The CDR3 is made up of 16 amino acids. Germline loops: CDR1 SGHVT, CDR2 SQSDAQ. Trimming removed 6 bases from V and 0 bases from J, with 17 bases in between. CDR3 bases: TGTGCCAGCAGTATTAAAGGCGGGATAGTGAACACTGAAGCTTTCTTT. Its translation: CASSIKGGIVNTEAFF.

V usage is TRBV18 and J usage is TRBJ1-3; a possible D gene is TRBD1 (5 bases). V was pared by 3 bases and J by 0 bases, with 6 bases between. The germline V gene encodes CDR1 KGHSH and CDR2 LQKENI. The CDR3 length is 14 residues. CDR3 sequence reads: CASSPRVSGNTIYF. The CDR3 DNA reads as TGTGCCAGCTCACCCAGGGTCTCTGGAAACACCATATATTTT.

The chain is built from TRBV28 and TRBJ1-5; TRBD1 is a possible D gene (5 bases). V lost 4 bases and J 6 bases, leaving 16 bases between the germline ends. Per the germline V gene, CDR1 is MDHEN and CDR2 is SYDVKM. This CDR3 is built from 15 residues. The CDR3 is CASSSPPYGGQPQHF. The CDR3 bases are TGTGCCAGCAGTTCCCCTCCGTATGGGGGTCAGCCCCAGCATTTT.

This rearrangement joins TRBV2 to TRBJ1-1; D gene ambiguous. V lost 8 bases, J lost 3 bases, and 22 bases lay in between. CDR1 and CDR2 from the germline V gene are SNHLY and FYNNEI. There are 16 residues in the CDR3. The CDR3 sequence: CASPTGWVGLDTEAFF. CDR3 nucleotide sequence: TGTGCCAGCCCGACGGGCTGGGTCGGATTAGACACTGAAGCTTTCTTT.

This chain uses TRBV5-1 with TRBJ2-1; D is unclear. The ends were cut back, 4 bases at V and 0 bases at J, with 14 bases in the middle. The CDR3 totals 16 residues. Germline assignment: CDR1 SGHRS and CDR2 YFSETQ. CDR3 residues: CASSLPGRLSYNEQFF. CDR3 DNA sequence: TGCGCCAGCAGCCTGCCCGGAAGGCTCTCCTACAATGAGCAGTTCTTC. The full variable domain, rest sourced from reference TRBV5-1 and TRBJ2-1, is KAGVTQTPRYLIKTRGQQVTLSCSPISGHRSVSWYQQTPGQGLQFLFEYFSETQRNKGNFPGRFSGRQFSNSRSEMNVSTLELGDSALYLCASSLPGRLSYNEQFFGPGTRLTVL.

The V and J genes are TRBV20-1 and TRBJ2-2; D uncertain. Germline loops: CDR1 DFQATT, CDR2 SNEGSKA (reference sequence). V shed 1 base and J shed 6 bases, with 9 bases lying between them. The CDR3 has 13 residues. The CDR3 bases are TGCAGTGCTAGAGGCACAGAAGCCGGGGAGCTGTTTTTT. Translated, it gives CSARGTEAGELFF.

V usage is TRBV2 and J usage is TRBJ2-1, with 13 nucleotides matching TRBD2. Trimming removed 6 bases from V and 4 bases from J; junction bases left unmatched: 6. The CDR3 totals 16 residues. Germline-derived CDR1 and CDR2 are SNHLY and FYNNEI. CDR3 nucleotides: TGTGCCAGCAGGGAACTAGCGGGGGGGCGATACAATGAGCAGTTCTTC. Its protein product is CASRELAGGRYNEQFF.